The rows below give T cell receptor beta chains drawn from one sample of a study of blood T cells in healthy people across ages. Via MiXCR, TCRdb re-called the 5' RACE reads, giving one row per CDR3 protein. The sample shows 540,000 or so distinct CDR3 sequences, around half of them seen only once. The sample consisted of blood. The receptors were sampled from an elderly man in good health. Each CDR3 is given with its conserved first and last residue. A D gene is named only where the DNA matches it firmly. Only some rows state a clone size, as once, few, many or a class for expanded clones.

v_gene,j_gene,d_gene,abundance,CDR3aa,CDR3nt
TRBV7-3,TRBJ1-5,.,few,CASSLGTNQPQHF,TGTGCCAGCAGCTTAGGGACCAATCAGCCCCAGCATTTT
TRBV5-1,TRBJ2-1,TRBD2,.,CASSSGTSGANEQFF,TGCGCCAGCAGCTCCGGGACTAGCGGGGCCAATGAGCAGTTCTTC
TRBV6-6,TRBJ1-2,TRBD1,many,CASISGGSGSYGYTF,TGTGCCAGCATTTCAGGGGGATCAGGGAGCTATGGCTACACCTTC
TRBV20-1,TRBJ2-5,.,.,CSASVVGQETQYF,TGCAGTGCTAGTGTAGTTGGGCAAGAGACCCAGTACTTC
TRBV4-3,TRBJ1-1,.,.,CASSHTRGTGRNTEAFF,TGCGCCAGCAGCCATACCCGAGGCACAGGCCGGAACACTGAAGCTTTCTTT
TRBV12-3/TRBV12-4,TRBJ2-3,.,.,CASSRDGPSTDTQYF,TGTGCCAGCAGTCGGGACGGACCTAGCACAGATACGCAGTATTTT
TRBV6-2/TRBV6-3,TRBJ2-1,TRBD2,.,CASSYSRLADHSYNEQFF,TGTGCCAGCAGTTACTCGAGACTAGCGGATCACTCCTACAATGAGCAGTTCTTC
TRBV5-1,TRBJ1-1,TRBD1,.,CASSFNRGTEAFF,TGCGCCAGCAGCTTCAACAGGGGAACTGAAGCTTTCTTT
TRBV29-1,TRBJ2-1,.,.,CSVVRGQRIINNEQFF,TGCAGCGTTGTAAGAGGACAGCGGATAATCAACAATGAGCAGTTCTTC
TRBV4-2,TRBJ2-1,TRBD2,few,CASSQVKGLATNEQFF,TGTGCCAGCAGCCAAGTTAAAGGACTAGCGACCAATGAGCAGTTCTTC
TRBV20-1,TRBJ2-5,.,.,CSATRIQETQYF,TGCAGTGCTACTAGGATCCAAGAGACCCAGTACTTC
TRBV6-6,TRBJ2-7,.,few,CASSYTGTVPYEQYF,TGTGCCAGCAGTTATACCGGGACTGTCCCCTACGAGCAGTACTTC
TRBV6-6,TRBJ1-5,.,few,CASSYSPGEQPQHF,TGTGCCAGCAGTTACTCTCCAGGGGAACAGCCCCAGCATTTT
TRBV20-1,TRBJ2-5,.,few,CSAPGTPKETQYF,TGCAGTGCGCCCGGGACACCAAAAGAGACCCAGTACTTC
TRBV20-1,TRBJ2-7,TRBD2,.,CSARDGSSGRDYEQYF,TGCAGTGCTAGAGATGGGTCCAGCGGGAGGGACTACGAGCAGTACTTC
TRBV29-1,TRBJ2-1,TRBD2,many,CSVASGLSSYNEQFF,TGCAGCGTTGCTAGCGGGCTGAGCTCCTACAATGAGCAGTTCTTC
TRBV11-2,TRBJ2-5,.,.,CASSLDLGGGILSEYF,TGTGCCAGCAGCTTAGATCTCGGCGGGGGCATCCTTTCGGAGTACTTC
TRBV29-1,TRBJ2-3,TRBD2,.,CSVEVGTNTDTQYF,TGCAGCGTTGAAGTAGGGACTAACACAGATACGCAGTATTTT
TRBV29-1,TRBJ1-1,.,.,CSVALNTEAFF,TGCAGCGTTGCCCTGAACACTGAAGCTTTCTTT
TRBV20-1,TRBJ2-5,TRBD2,.,CSAGKGLQETQYF,TGCAGTGCTGGGAAGGGACTACAAGAGACCCAGTACTTC
TRBV3-1,TRBJ2-5,TRBD1,few,CASSPGIPGGQETQYF,TGTGCCAGCAGCCCCGGGATACCAGGGGGCCAAGAGACCCAGTACTTC
TRBV7-9,TRBJ1-2,TRBD1,.,CASSFSSPQGAWGYTF,TGTGCCAGCAGCTTTTCATCCCCCCAGGGGGCGTGGGGCTACACCTTC
TRBV7-9,TRBJ1-1,TRBD1,.,CASNPGQGSFEAFF,TGTGCCAGCAACCCGGGACAGGGGTCATTTGAAGCTTTCTTT
TRBV6-2/TRBV6-3,TRBJ2-5,.,.,CASSYKGGETQYF,TGTGCCAGCAGTTACAAAGGGGGAGAGACCCAGTACTTC
TRBV10-3,TRBJ2-7,.,.,CAPERAGKDEQYF,TGTGCCCCCGAACGGGCAGGAAAAGACGAGCAGTACTTC
TRBV9,TRBJ1-1,.,few,CASSPTSFQTEAFF,TGTGCCAGCAGCCCAACGTCATTTCAGACTGAAGCTTTCTTT
TRBV6-5,TRBJ2-7,.,many,CASRTGVYEQYF,TGTGCCAGCCGAACGGGAGTCTACGAGCAGTACTTC
TRBV24-1,TRBJ2-4,TRBD1,few,CATSDYGTDRGQYF,TGTGCCACCAGTGACTATGGGACAGATAGAGGGCAGTACTTC
TRBV20-1,TRBJ2-7,.,.,CSSRDRDSGQYF,TGCAGTTCTAGAGATCGGGATAGTGGTCAGTACTTC
TRBV6-1,TRBJ2-1,TRBD1,.,CASTLTGQGAYEQFF,TGTGCCAGCACCCTCACCGGACAGGGGGCCTATGAGCAGTTCTTC
TRBV9,TRBJ2-5,.,.,CASSVQKQETQYF,TGTGCCAGCAGCGTACAGAAACAAGAGACCCAGTACTTC
TRBV4-3,TRBJ2-1,.,.,CASSQGSGASYNEQFF,TGCGCCAGCAGCCAAGGGTCAGGGGCCTCCTACAATGAGCAGTTCTTC
TRBV5-1,TRBJ2-3,.,few,CASSFGQQVDTQYF,TGCGCCAGCAGCTTCGGACAGCAGGTTGATACGCAGTATTTT